The present T cell receptor beta chain was sequenced within a study of somatic mutations in cytotoxic T cells in rheumatoid arthritis. From germline, CDR1 is ENHRY and CDR2 SYGVKD. V gave up 10 bases and J gave up 8 bases, with 14 bases separating them. This CDR3 region has 12 residues. Study-wide results and caveats: Neither rheumatoid arthritis patients nor age-matched healthy controls had significantly different CD8+ T-cell clonality from the other group.

Positively selected by magnetic beads, CD4+ and CD8+ cells were purity-checked by flow cytometry. Repertoires were generated with immunoSEQ multiplex PCR, while TCRdb's copy carries only in-frame clones and drops some. The profile shows about 17,000 clones, roughly 80% of them singletons. Remarks on this clone: Its antigen is still unknown.

The V gene is TRBV10-3, the J gene TRBJ1-4; D uncertain. Sequences were obtained from CD8+ T cells sorted from blood. The sequence was obtained from an adult with rheumatoid arthritis. The DNA for the CDR3 is TGTGCCACCCGGCAAGTGGGGGAAAAACTGTTTTTT. It is translated as CATRQVGEKLFF.